These 16 T cell receptor beta chains were sequenced from one sample in a study of T cells after yellow fever vaccination. TCRdb re-called the 5' RACE reads with MiXCR, one entry per CDR3 protein. The data show about 96,000 distinct CDR3 sequences, 7.5% to 10% seen once. The sample here was CD8+ T cells not binding an NS4B(214-222) dextramer, sorted from PBMCs, taken around 14 days after the first yellow fever vaccination. All receptors come from a man younger than 35 who received the YFV17D yellow fever vaccine.

There are many counts of this clonotype. The chain couples TRBV6-2 or TRBV6-3 to TRBJ1-2; D not certain. The CDR3 loop spans 15 amino acids. Per germline, CDR1 MNHEY and CDR2 SVGEGT. Trimming removed 2 bases from V and 6 bases from J, with 16 bases in between. CDR3 sequence reads: CASSYSGITLDGYTF. As DNA, the CDR3 is TGTGCCAGCAGTTACAGCGGGATCACCTTAGATGGCTACACCTTC.

This clonotype turned up a few times. The gene calls are TRBV27 and TRBJ2-7, with 9 bases lining up with TRBD2. The CDR3 has 15 amino acids. Germline-derived CDR1 and CDR2 are MNHEY and SMNVEV (reference sequence). V lost 3 bases, J lost 5 bases, and 8 bases stayed unmatched. CDR3 loop: CASSLGGGAWDEQYV. CDR3 DNA sequence: TGTGCCAGCAGTTTGGGCGGGGGGGCCTGGGACGAGCAGTACGTC.

This clonotype has more than one count but fewer than ten. The V gene is TRBV3-1, the J gene TRBJ2-1; 7 bases agree with TRBD2. Germline-derived CDR1 and CDR2 are LGHDT and YNNKEL (reference sequence). J lost 4 bases, V lost 5 bases, and 17 bases had no gene match. The length of the CDR3 is 18 residues. In DNA, the CDR3 is TGTGCCAGCAGCATCGACCCGGAGCGGGGTTCTCGGTACAATGAGCAGTTCTTC. Amino acids: CASSIDPERGSRYNEQFF.

This clonotype was found many times. The V gene is TRBV4-1, the J gene TRBJ2-2; D not certain. CDR1 is MGHRA, CDR2 YSYEKL, per germline. V lost 0 bases, J lost 7 bases, and 6 bases lay in between. The CDR3 is made up of 13 amino acids. In DNA, the CDR3 is TGCGCCAGCAGCCAAGATTTCGGCGGGGAGCTGTTTTTT. Translated: CASSQDFGGELFF.

J is TRBJ2-4 and V is TRBV7-9; 9 positions agree with TRBD1. Germline CDR1 and CDR2: SEHNR and FQNEAQ (reference sequence). J was trimmed by 9 bases and V by 3 bases; bases with no gene match: 9. The CDR3 has 15 amino acids. CDR3: CASSFVSGQGGIQYF. The CDR3, as DNA: TGTGCCAGCAGCTTCGTCTCGGGACAGGGAGGCATTCAGTACTTC.

This clonotype has a handful of counts. The chain employs TRBV7-9 and TRBJ1-5; D is possibly TRBD1 (5 bases). The CDR3 totals 13 residues. The V end was cut by 2 bases, the J end by 9 bases, with 11 bases between. Germline V gene sequence: CDR1 SEHNR, CDR2 FQNEAQ (reference sequence). The CDR3 DNA sequence: TGTGCCAGCAGCTTATCAGGGTTATCGCCCCAGCATTTT. Amino acid sequence: CASSLSGLSPQHF.

This clonotype showed up just a few times. The J gene is TRBJ2-7, the V gene TRBV7-6; tentatively, D is TRBD1 or TRBD2 (5 bases each). CDR1 and CDR2 from the germline V gene are SGHVS and FNYEAQ. This CDR3 contains 13 residues. With 4 bases removed from V and 7 bases from J, the gap between germline ends came to 14 bases. The CDR3 DNA reads as TGTGCCAGCAGCTCGCGAGCTGGGGGAGAGCAGTACGTC. It yields the protein CASSSRAGGEQYV.

This clonotype was seen a handful of times. The CDR3 coding sequence is TGTGCCAGCAGTCAAGGCACTCGGGAGACCCAGTACTTC. Translating it yields CASSQGTRETQYF. The chain uses TRBV7-9 and TRBJ2-5; D is ambiguous. The CDR3 loop spans 13 amino acids. V was pared by 6 bases and J by 5 bases, with 13 bases between. The germline gives CDR1 SEHNR, CDR2 FQNEAQ (reference sequence).

The genes are TRBV7-8 and TRBJ1-6; a weak D match, TRBD1 (5 bases). Germline values: CDR1 SGHVS, CDR2 FQNEAQ. The CDR3 is 21 residues long. Trimming removed 1 base at V and 2 bases at J, with 24 bases between. CDR3 in amino acids: CASSLGSGVWIGGTYNSPLHF. For the CDR3, the DNA is TGTGCCAGCAGCTTAGGGTCGGGGGTTTGGATCGGGGGAACCTATAATTCACCCCTCCACTTT.

The chain is built from TRBV4-3 and TRBJ2-4; D unclear. The CDR3 is 18 residues long. V was shortened by 4 bases and J by 0 bases, with 19 bases between the two germline ends. Germline CDR1 reads LGHNA; CDR2 reads YSLEER. CDR3 sequence: CASSLEQTENLAKNIQYF. The CDR3 coding sequence is TGCGCCAGCAGCCTAGAACAGACCGAGAACCTAGCCAAAAACATTCAGTACTTC.

This clonotype was counted only a few times. The chain recombines TRBV11-2 with TRBJ1-4; D remains ambiguous. Trimming removed 1 base at V and 1 base at J, with 10 bases between. The V gene's germline CDR1 is SGHAT and CDR2 FQNNGV. The CDR3 is made up of 16 amino acids. CDR3 loop: CASSLGVSITNEKLFF. CDR3 sequence (DNA): TGTGCCAGCAGCTTAGGGGTTTCGATAACTAATGAAAAACTGTTTTTT.

In its sample, this clonotype was seen a few times. V usage is TRBV4-2 and J usage is TRBJ1-4; D is perhaps TRBD1 (5 bases). Germline CDR1 is LGHNA and CDR2 is YNFKEQ. The CDR3 is made up of 16 amino acids. Trimming pared 1 base from V and 3 bases from J, leaving 12 bases between. CDR3 sequence (DNA): TGTGCCAGCAGCCAAGTGCAGGGCGTTGCTAATGAAAAACTGTTTTTT. This codes for CASSQVQGVANEKLFF.

This rearrangement joins TRBV7-9 to TRBJ2-7; 7 bases line up with TRBD1. Germline trimming cut 5 bases from V and 4 bases from J; bases unmatched to any gene: 8. The germline gives CDR1 SEHNR, CDR2 FQNEAQ (reference sequence). The CDR3 consists of 14 residues. The CDR3 region has the DNA TGTGCCAGCAGCCCCGGGACAGCTAGATACGAGCAGTACGTC. Encoded protein: CASSPGTARYEQYV.

V gene TRBV7-9 combines with J gene TRBJ2-3, with 11 positions matching TRBD2. Per the germline V gene, CDR1 is SEHNR and CDR2 is FQNEAQ (reference sequence). The trim removed 2 bases at V and 5 bases at J, leaving 3 bases unmatched. The CDR3 spans 15 residues. CDR3 sequence reads: CASSLSLAGVDTQYF. CDR3 DNA sequence: TGTGCCAGCAGCTTATCACTAGCGGGGGTAGATACGCAGTATTTT.

At least ten counts were recorded for this clonotype. The chain links TRBV7-6 to TRBJ1-2, with a weak D call TRBD1 (5 bases). CDR3 length: 13 residues. The germline V gene encodes CDR1 SGHVS and CDR2 FNYEAQ. Trimming removed 1 base at V and 5 bases at J, with 8 bases between. Here the CDR3 reads CASSLGGAYGYTF. In nucleotides, the CDR3 is TGTGCCAGCAGCTTAGGGGGCGCATATGGCTACACCTTC.

This clonotype was seen at least ten times. This sequence joins TRBV15 and TRBJ2-7; D possibly corresponds to TRBD2 (5 bases). V lost 0 bases, J lost 7 bases, and 13 bases lay in between. From germline, CDR1 is LNHNV and CDR2 YYDKDF (reference sequence). This CDR3 region has 14 residues. CDR3 bases: TGTGCCACCAGCAGAGACACGGACCGCGGGGAGCAGTACGTC. This encodes CATSRDTDRGEQYV.